A selection of T cell receptor beta chains follows, all from one sample in a study of T cell responses to AZD1222 COVID-19 vaccine. TCRdb's table, derived via immunoSEQ multiplex PCR, lists solely in-frame clones and lacks some. The data hold 180,000 or so clones, with approximately 93% observed a single time. Specimen: peripheral blood, collected on day 0 of AZD1222 vaccination. Receptors originate from an adult in good health. Both conserved end residues are part of each CDR3. The D gene is left open where the match is weak. Rows may omit the clone size; those that give it use once, few, many or a size class.

TRBV4-1,TRBJ2-3,.,.,TGCGCCAGCAGCCACCATGGGTTGGGCACAGATACGCAGTATTTT,CASSHHGLGTDTQYF
TRBV4-2,TRBJ1-6,many,.,TGTGCCAGCAGCCCCGAGGACAGTTCCGTTTCACCCCTCCACTTT,CASSPEDSSVSPLHF
TRBV12-3/TRBV12-4,TRBJ2-7,.,.,TGTGCCAGCAGTCCCAATAACTACGAGCAGTACTTC,CASSPNNYEQYF
TRBV27,TRBJ2-4,.,.,TGTGCCAGCAAGGAACAGGGAGAACTGGGAGCCAAAAACATTCAGTACTTC,CASKEQGELGAKNIQYF
TRBV30,TRBJ2-1,.,.,TGTGCCTGCGAGGGGGCCTACAATGAGCAGTTCTTC,CACEGAYNEQFF
TRBV4-2,TRBJ1-1,.,.,TGTGCCAGCAGCCAAGATACGGGGCTGGGGAACACTGAAGCTTTCTTT,CASSQDTGLGNTEAFF
TRBV7-4,TRBJ1-5,.,.,TGTGCCAGCAGCTTAGGGGCCTACGAGGGCCAATATAGCAATCAGCCCCAGCATTTT,CASSLGAYEGQYSNQPQHF
TRBV5-1,TRBJ2-5,.,TRBD1,TGCGCCAGCAGCTTGGGGACAGGGAAAGAGACCCAGTACTTC,CASSLGTGKETQYF
TRBV14,TRBJ2-7,.,.,TGTGCCAGCAGCCCCGAAATGTTAGGCTACGAGCAGTACTTC,CASSPEMLGYEQYF
TRBV18,TRBJ1-3,.,.,TGTGCCAGCTCACCAGCACAGGGAGGAAACACCATATATTTT,CASSPAQGGNTIYF
TRBV5-1,TRBJ1-2,.,TRBD1,TGCGCCAGCAGCTGGACAGGGGCGGATGGCTACACCTTC,CASSWTGADGYTF
TRBV6-2/TRBV6-3,TRBJ1-1,.,TRBD1,TGTGCCAGCAGTTACGGCCCAACAGGGGGCAGTCTGAACACTGAAGCTTTCTTT,CASSYGPTGGSLNTEAFF
TRBV6-6,TRBJ1-1,once,.,TGTGCCAGCAGAACTAGGGGCACTGAAGCTTTCTTT,CASRTRGTEAFF
TRBV11-2,TRBJ2-5,.,TRBD2,TGTGCCAGCAGCTTAGGAGTAGCGGGAGCGGAGACCCAGTACTTC,CASSLGVAGAETQYF
TRBV6-1,TRBJ2-7,.,.,TGTGCCAGCAGTGAAGCCTACGAGCAGTACTTC,CASSEAYEQYF
TRBV10-2,TRBJ1-2,.,.,TGCGCCAGCAGTGAGATTTCAGGAGAAGGTACCTACACCTTC,CASSEISGEGTYTF